This T cell receptor (beta chain) appears in the sequencing data of a study of CD8+ T cells in alopecia areata. Points on this clone: Its antigen is undetermined.

Study-wide points: When scalp samples are sequenced, resident alphabeta T cells of normal skin are also captured.

Extracted from the samples, RNA was reverse transcribed into cDNA to serve as the sequencing template. Assay: immunoSEQ multiplex PCR; the TCRdb copy retains only in-frame clones and omits some. The sample records some 150,000 clones, about 60% being singletons. V was pared by 6 bases and J by 2 bases, with 1 base between. Germline loops: CDR1 SNHLY, CDR2 FYNNEI. This CDR3 comprises 10 residues. Sample: CD4+ T cells sorted from blood, taken at week 0. This chain connects TRBV2 to TRBJ2-5; no definite D call. This TCR came from a human donor with alopecia areata. DNA of the CDR3: TGTGCCAGCAGGCAAGAGACCCAGTACTTC. Protein: CASRQETQYF.